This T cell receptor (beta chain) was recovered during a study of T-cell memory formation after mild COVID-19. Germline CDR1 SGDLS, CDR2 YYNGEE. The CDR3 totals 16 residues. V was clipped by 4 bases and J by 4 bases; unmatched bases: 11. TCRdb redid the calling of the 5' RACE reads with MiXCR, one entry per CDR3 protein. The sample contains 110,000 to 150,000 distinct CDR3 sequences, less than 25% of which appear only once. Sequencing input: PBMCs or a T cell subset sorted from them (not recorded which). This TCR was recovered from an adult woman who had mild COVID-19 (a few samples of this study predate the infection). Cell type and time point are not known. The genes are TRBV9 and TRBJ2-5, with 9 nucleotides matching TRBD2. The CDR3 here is CASSPSGGAGGETQYF. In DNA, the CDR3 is TGTGCCAGCAGCCCGTCTGGGGGAGCGGGAGGAGAGACCCAGTACTTC. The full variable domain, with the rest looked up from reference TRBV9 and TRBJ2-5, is DSGVTQTPKHLITATGQRVTLRCSPRSGDLSVYWYQQSLDQGLQFLIQYYNGEERAKGNILERFSAQQFPDLHSELNLSSLELGDSALYFCASSPSGGAGGETQYFGPGTRLLVL.